These 2 T cell receptor beta chains were all obtained from the same sample, sequenced in a study of blood T cell repertoires in COVID-19. The data were produced by immunoSEQ multiplex PCR, yet TCRdb's version contains in-frame clones alone and is incomplete. This table has 95,000 to 110,000 clones, approximately 89% appearing once. Sequencing used peripheral blood. The origin of the receptors is a woman older than 75 in a cohort sampled during active COVID-19.

The rearrangement joins TRBV6-2 or TRBV6-3 to TRBJ2-1; 13 nucleotides align to TRBD2. Germline CDR1 and CDR2: MNHEY and SVGEGT. The junction had 9 bases not matched to a gene; V was cut back by 5 bases and J by 2 bases. This CDR3 is built from 18 residues. The CDR3 here is CASSTRTSGRRTYNEQFF. Written as DNA, the CDR3 is TGTGCCAGCAGTACCAGGACTAGCGGGAGAAGGACCTACAATGAGCAGTTCTTC.

CDR3 residues: CASSLRDRGRPWGRDEQFF. The CDR3 bases are TGTGCCAGCAGCCTGCGGGACAGGGGTAGGCCATGGGGGAGGGATGAGCAGTTCTTC. The rearrangement joins TRBV3-1 (or the pseudogene TRBV3-2) to TRBJ2-1, with 10 positions matching TRBD1. This CDR3 comprises 19 residues. V shed 4 bases, J shed 8 bases, and the junction held 20 bases outside the gene matches. Germline V gene data show CDR1 as LGHDT and CDR2 as YNNKEL (reference sequence).